The TCR beta chain under discussion was sequenced for a study of T cell changes during pregnancy in multiple sclerosis. The germline CDR1 and CDR2 sequences are SGHRS and YFSETQ. Between the trimmed V and J ends, which lost 5 bases and 4 bases, there was a span of 14 bases. The CDR3 loop spans 14 amino acids. Clones were read by immunoSEQ multiplex PCR, and TCRdb kept only the in-frame ones, dropping some. Of approximately 60,000 clones listed, roughly 87% are singletons. This clonotype was sampled from a female donor in good health, enrolled as a control in a pregnancy study. V and J are TRBV5-1 and TRBJ2-3; D might be TRBD1 (7 bases). The specimen comprised peripheral blood, sampled in the third trimester of pregnancy. This chain's CDR3 is CASRRDSAADTQYF. The CDR3 coding sequence is TGCGCCAGCAGGCGGGACAGTGCCGCAGATACGCAGTATTTT.